One and the same sample provided the 8 T cell receptor beta chains below, sequenced in a study of cytomegalovirus exposure and HLA in healthy donors. The PCR made use of 60 Vbeta and 13 Jbeta primers. Using immunoSEQ multiplex PCR, the repertoire was profiled, and TCRdb retains in-frame clones only, with some absent. The sample carries 150,000 to 200,000 clones, 70% to 90% recorded once. Sequences were obtained from PBMCs. Every receptor here comes from a man younger than 35 in good health and CMV-seropositive.

The chain carries TRBV5-1 and TRBJ1-6; 7 bases align to TRBD1. There are 15 residues in the CDR3. The germline V gene encodes CDR1 SGHRS and CDR2 YFSETQ. V gave up 2 bases and J gave up 6 bases; unmatched junction bases: 5. The chain's CDR3 is CASSLHNRGNSPLHF. The CDR3 DNA follows: TGCGCCAGCAGCTTACACAACAGGGGTAATTCACCCCTCCACTTT.

The sample holds one count of this clone. The chain recombines TRBV18 with TRBJ1-6; D gene ambiguous. Germline CDR1 KGHSH, CDR2 LQKENI. Trimming pared 2 bases from V and 7 bases from J, leaving 12 bases between. The length of the CDR3 is 15 residues. CDR3: CASSPGQPGNSPLHF. The CDR3 region has the DNA TGTGCCAGCTCACCAGGGCAGCCAGGAAATTCACCCCTCCACTTT.

CDR3 in DNA: TGTGCCAGCAGCCCACGGGACAACTATAATTCACCCCTCCACTTT. Its translation: CASSPRDNYNSPLHF. The chain has TRBV7-9 and TRBJ1-6, with D possibly matching TRBD1 (6 bases). With 5 bases removed from V and 3 bases from J, the gap between germline ends came to 11 bases. From germline, CDR1 is SEHNR and CDR2 FQNEAQ (reference sequence). CDR3 length: 15 residues.

The chain recombines TRBV19 with TRBJ2-7; TRBD1 matches 7 bases. The CDR3 totals 15 residues. V was pared by 8 bases and J by 1 base, with 11 bases of the junction left unmatched. Per germline, CDR1 LNHDA and CDR2 SQIVND (reference sequence). CDR3 nucleotide sequence: TGTGCCAGTGGAGAACAGGGGATATCGTCCTACGAGCAGTACTTC. Protein: CASGEQGISSYEQYF.

This chain uses TRBV4-1 with TRBJ2-7, with a tentative D call TRBD2 (6 bases). The CDR3 length is 14 residues. The V gene's germline CDR1 is MGHRA and CDR2 YSYEKL. Trimming cost V 4 bases and J 0 bases, with 10 bases left between them. The CDR3 DNA sequence: TGCGCCAGCAGCCGTAGCGGTAGCTCCTACGAGCAGTACTTC. Translation gives CASSRSGSSYEQYF.

V and J are TRBV19 and TRBJ2-2; D is unclear. Germline V gene lookup returns CDR1 LNHDA and CDR2 SQIVND (reference sequence). The CDR3 totals 15 residues. V was cut by 3 bases and J by 0 bases, with 8 bases left in between. The CDR3 spells CASSIGHANTGELFF. CDR3 coding DNA: TGTGCCAGTAGTATCGGTCACGCGAACACCGGGGAGCTGTTTTTT.

The chain combines TRBV2 with TRBJ1-5; D uncertain. The CDR3 runs to 14 residues. Trimming pared 3 bases from V and 2 bases from J, leaving 8 bases between. Germline V CDR1 and CDR2: SNHLY, FYNNEI. The CDR3 DNA follows: TGTGCCAGCAGTGACAGTCTGGGCAATCAGCCCCAGCATTTT. Translating gives CASSDSLGNQPQHF.

This rearrangement joins TRBV5-1 to TRBJ2-5; tentative D call: TRBD1 (6 bases). V lost 4 bases to trimming and J lost 2 bases, with 12 bases between them. CDR1 SGHRS and CDR2 YFSETQ come from the germline V gene. The CDR3 covers 14 residues. This CDR3 is CASSKQGTQETQYF. The CDR3, as DNA: TGCGCCAGCAGCAAACAGGGAACACAAGAGACCCAGTACTTC.